The 21 T cell receptor beta chains reported below all come from one sample, sequenced in a study of beta chain features in type 1 diabetes. The entirety of the isolated RNA underwent reverse transcription, so expressed TCRB transcripts were sequenced. Some clones are missing from TCRdb's copy, which holds only in-frame ones; the method was immunoSEQ multiplex PCR. Of hundreds of thousands of clones detected, around 15% appear once; the ten largest clones hold 0.03% to 0.04%. What these receptors recognize is not known. Findings and caveats of the study: There was a moderate but significant shortening of TCRB CDR3s in all four CD4+ subsets of Type 1 diabetes patients.

The sequenced sample consisted of naive CD4+ T cells from blood. These receptors were obtained from a man younger than 35 with type 1 diabetes.

Only a few counts were recorded for this clone. The V call is TRBV29-1, the J call TRBJ2-5; D is perhaps TRBD2 (5 bases). Trimming cost V 7 bases and J 5 bases, with 17 bases left between them. Germline V gives CDR1 SQVTM, CDR2 ANQGSEA. There are 13 residues in the CDR3. The CDR3 DNA reads as TGCAGCGGAGGACTGTCCCAGAGGGAGACCCAGTACTTC. Protein product: CSGGLSQRETQYF. Using reference TRBV29-1 and TRBJ2-5 for the parts outside the CDR3, the full variable domain is SAVISQKPSRDICQRGTSLTIQCQVDSQVTMMFWYRQQPGQSLTLIATANQGSEATYESGFVIDKFPISRPNLTFSTLTVSNMSPEDSSIYLCSGGLSQRETQYFGPGTRLLVL.

This clone has more than one count but fewer than ten. V and J are TRBV5-4 and TRBJ1-2, with 7 bases that match TRBD1. CDR3 length: 15 amino acids. Germline V gene lookup returns CDR1 SGHNT and CDR2 YYREEE (reference sequence). With 3 bases clipped from V and 1 base from J, the junction kept 6 bases outside the gene matches. CDR3 amino acids: CASSSGQAINYGYTF. In DNA form, the CDR3 reads TGTGCCAGCAGCTCCGGACAGGCGATTAACTATGGCTACACCTTC.

The chain employs TRBV29-1 and TRBJ1-6; a weak D match, TRBD1 (5 bases). Germline lookup yields CDR1 SQVTM and CDR2 ANQGSEA. V lost 1 base, J lost 8 bases, and 9 bases lay in between. This CDR3 has 13 residues. The DNA of the CDR3 is TGCAGCGTTGAAGTAGAACAGGATTCACCCCTCCACTTT. Its protein product is CSVEVEQDSPLHF.

V gene TRBV18 combines with J gene TRBJ2-3; 13 nucleotides agree with TRBD2. This CDR3 contains 20 residues. In germline, CDR1 is KGHSH, CDR2 LQKENI. V was pared by 3 bases and J by 0 bases, with 12 bases of the junction left unmatched. The DNA for the CDR3 is TGTGCCAGCTCACCCGGAATAGGACTAGCGGGGGCACTTAGCACAGATACGCAGTATTTT. Protein product: CASSPGIGLAGALSTDTQYF.

Worth noting for this clone: A junction end diverges from the germline sequence, so it may reflect a read error. J is TRBJ2-5 and V is TRBV7-7; D call uncertain. The CDR3 covers 13 residues. CDR1 and CDR2 (germline): SSHAT, FNYEAQ (reference sequence). The CDR3 loop reads CASSLVPQETQYF. The CDR3 coding sequence is TGTGCTAGCAGCTTAGTCCCGCAGGAGACCCAGTACTTC.

This clone was observed a few times. V gene TRBV14 combines with J gene TRBJ1-2, with D possibly matching TRBD1 (6 bases). The CDR3 is 15 amino acids. From germline, CDR1 is SGHDN and CDR2 FVKESK. The V end was cut by 2 bases, the J end by 5 bases, with 15 bases between. The CDR3 coding sequence is TGTGCCAGCAGCCAATTCTCCGGGACACCGTATGGCTACACCTTC. This translates into CASSQFSGTPYGYTF.

This clone has more than one count but fewer than ten. The rearrangement joins TRBV29-1 to TRBJ2-3; 9 bases match TRBD2. V shed 6 bases and J 0 bases; nucleotides not matched to a gene: 7. Germline lookup yields CDR1 SQVTM and CDR2 ANQGSEA. The CDR3 length is 15 residues. The CDR3 protein is CSVQPLAGSTDTQYF. The DNA of the CDR3 is TGCAGCGTCCAACCACTAGCGGGTAGCACAGATACGCAGTATTTT.

This clone was detected a few times. This chain uses TRBV30 with TRBJ1-1; D is unclear. V lost 2 bases and J lost 4, with 11 bases in between. Germline V gene lookup returns CDR1 GTSNPN and CDR2 SVGIG (reference sequence). This CDR3 has 13 residues. CDR3 nucleotide sequence: TGTGCCTGGAGTTCGGGGTCGATCACTGAAGCTTTCTTT. Protein sequence: CAWSSGSITEAFF.

The rearrangement links TRBV18 to TRBJ2-3, with 8 bases fitting TRBD2. The ends lost 0 bases at V and 0 bases at J; junction bases unmatched: 5. The CDR3 length is 17 residues. Germline loops: CDR1 KGHSH, CDR2 LQKENI. The CDR3 spells CASSPPSSGASTDTQYF. The CDR3 bases are TGTGCCAGCTCACCACCGAGTAGCGGGGCTAGCACAGATACGCAGTATTTT.

This clone was picked up a small number of times. The chain employs TRBV18 and TRBJ2-6; D is unresolved. The CDR3 totals 16 residues. V was pared by 0 bases and J by 3 bases, with 9 bases between. From germline, CDR1 is KGHSH and CDR2 LQKENI. The CDR3 is CASSPPRTDGANVLTF. As DNA, the CDR3 is TGTGCCAGCTCACCACCAAGAACCGATGGGGCCAACGTCCTGACTTTC.

V is TRBV4-3 and J is TRBJ2-5; TRBD2 agrees at 10 bases. Germline values: CDR1 LGHNA, CDR2 YSLEER. Trimming at V came to 4 bases and at J to 0 bases, leaving 8 bases not matched to a gene. CDR3 length: 17 residues. As DNA, the CDR3 is TGCGCCAGCAGCCGCGGACTAGCGGAGGTGTACCAAGAGACCCAGTACTTC. Translating it yields CASSRGLAEVYQETQYF.

V usage is TRBV5-1 and J usage is TRBJ2-7; TRBD2 agrees at 11 bases. The CDR3 runs 18 residues. The trim removed 3 bases at V and 3 bases at J, leaving 14 bases unmatched. Per the germline V gene, CDR1 is SGHRS and CDR2 is YFSETQ. This CDR3 is CASSSPGTSGTTYYEQYF. In DNA form, the CDR3 reads TGCGCCAGCAGCTCCCCCGGGACTAGCGGAACAACTTACTACGAGCAGTACTTC.

This clone was detected only a few times. This chain joins TRBV7-2 and TRBJ2-1; 7 nucleotides line up with TRBD2. V was clipped by 4 bases and J by 7 bases; unmatched bases: 10. The germline V gene has CDR1 SGHTA and CDR2 FQGNSA. This CDR3 comprises 15 residues. Written as DNA, the CDR3 is TGTGCCAGCAGCTCCATGGTGGGGAGGGCAAATGAGCAGTTCTTC. Protein product: CASSSMVGRANEQFF.

The V and J genes are TRBV14 and TRBJ2-1; D is unresolved. The length of the CDR3 is 15 residues. Germline V lookup: CDR1 SGHDN, CDR2 FVKESK. The germline V and J ends were trimmed by 4 bases and 6 bases, with 16 bases remaining between them. This CDR3 is CASSPGPTWGNEQFF. The CDR3 DNA is TGTGCCAGCAGCCCCGGGCCCACCTGGGGCAATGAGCAGTTCTTC.

The V and J genes are TRBV6-1 and TRBJ1-1, with 7 bases matching TRBD1. With V trimmed by 4 bases and J by 1 base, 6 bases remained unmatched. Per germline, CDR1 MNHNS and CDR2 SASEGT. The CDR3 length is 15 residues. This CDR3 is CASSGEGGANTEAFF. The CDR3 DNA is TGTGCCAGCAGTGGTGAAGGGGGCGCGAACACTGAAGCTTTCTTT.

The chain is built from TRBV10-3 and TRBJ2-3; a weak D match, TRBD1 (5 bases). From germline, CDR1 is ENHRY and CDR2 SYGVKD. V was pared by 0 bases and J by 1 base, with 8 bases between. The CDR3 consists of 15 residues. Here the CDR3 DNA reads TGTGCCATCAGTGAGTCGACAGCCGGCACAGATACGCAGTATTTT. Translating gives CAISESTAGTDTQYF.

This clone came up a few times. The chain combines TRBV30 with TRBJ1-2; D not certain. The CDR3 length is 11 residues. The germline gives CDR1 GTSNPN, CDR2 SVGIG (reference sequence). V dropped 3 bases and J dropped 8 bases, with 10 bases sitting between them. The CDR3 nucleotides read TGTGCCTGGAGGGGGTTTGGCGGCTACACCTTC. Its translation: CAWRGFGGYTF.

This clone was recorded a few times. Other DNA sequences in this sample translate to the same CDR3. This chain links TRBV11-2 with TRBJ2-5; D unclear. V lost 3 bases to trimming and J lost 0 bases, with 5 bases between them. The CDR3 totals 13 residues. Germline values: CDR1 SGHAT, CDR2 FQNNGV. CDR3 nucleotide sequence: TGTGCCAGCAGCTTCACAGACCAAGAGACCCAGTACTTC. This encodes CASSFTDQETQYF.

The chain uses TRBV5-1 and TRBJ1-1; D gene uncertain. CDR1 and CDR2 (germline): SGHRS, YFSETQ. V shed 1 base and J shed 1 base, with 11 bases lying between them. This CDR3 spans 15 amino acids. The CDR3 region is CASSLRFRGNTEAFF. The CDR3 coding sequence is TGCGCCAGCAGCTTGCGGTTTCGGGGGAACACTGAAGCTTTCTTT.

The chain links TRBV7-3 to TRBJ1-2; the D gene is possibly TRBD1 (6 bases). Germline CDR1 is SGHTA and CDR2 is FQGTGA. The CDR3 loop spans 13 amino acids. V was clipped by 5 bases and J by 3 bases, with 10 bases between them. CDR3 sequence: CASSAQGDYGYTF. The CDR3 DNA follows: TGTGCCAGCAGCGCACAGGGAGACTATGGCTACACCTTC. The variable domain in full, with the rest retrieved from reference TRBV7-3 and TRBJ1-2, is GAGVSQTPSNKVTEKGKYVELRCDPISGHTALYWYRQSLGQGPEFLIYFQGTGAADDSGLPNDRFFAVRPEGSVSTLKIQRTERGDSAVYLCASSAQGDYGYTFGSGTRLTVV.

The CDR3 coding sequence is TGTGCCAGCAGCCCCAGGGATCAGCCCCAGCATTTT. Protein product: CASSPRDQPQHF. The rearrangement uses TRBV7-2 and TRBJ1-5; D is perhaps TRBD1 (5 bases). The length of the CDR3 is 12 residues. Trimming took off 5 bases at V and 5 bases at J, with 7 bases between the two ends. The V gene's germline CDR1 is SGHTA and CDR2 FQGNSA. Full variable domain (missing parts from reference TRBV7-2 and TRBJ1-5): GAGVSQSPSNKVTEKGKDVELRCDPISGHTALYWYRQSLGQGLEFLIYFQGNSAPDKSGLPSDRFSAERTGGSVSTLTIQRTQQEDSAVYLCASSPRDQPQHFGDGTRLSIL.